These 3 T cell receptor beta chains came from one sample sequenced in a study of T cell responses to AZD1222 COVID-19 vaccine. Assay used: immunoSEQ multiplex PCR; TCRdb lists only in-frame clones, some missing. The sample gives 150,000 or so clones, roughly 94% of which show up once; 5.1% is in the top ten. The material was peripheral blood, obtained 28 days after the second AZD1222 dose. The receptors originated from an adult who received the AZD1222 COVID-19 vaccine.

In this sample, this clone turned up once. This rearrangement joins TRBV7-2 to TRBJ2-2; D unclear. Germline assignment: CDR1 SGHTA and CDR2 FQGNSA. V was pared by 3 bases and J by 0 bases, with 11 bases between. The length of the CDR3 is 16 residues. CDR3: CASSFFQITNTGELFF. The CDR3 coding sequence is TGTGCCAGCAGCTTCTTCCAGATTACGAACACCGGGGAGCTGTTTTTT.

The genes are TRBV4-2 and TRBJ2-1; TRBD2 matches at 14 bases. Trimming removed 4 bases from V and 12 bases from J; junction bases left unmatched: 8. The germline CDR1 and CDR2 sequences are LGHNA and YNFKEQ. There are 15 residues in the CDR3. CDR3 protein: CASSPGLAGGRGQFF. The CDR3 nucleotides read TGTGCCAGCAGCCCCGGACTAGCGGGAGGAAGGGGGCAGTTCTTC.

The genes are TRBV30 and TRBJ2-7; TRBD2 agrees at 10 bases. The junction had 7 bases not matched to a gene; V was cut back by 6 bases and J by 5 bases. The germline V gene encodes CDR1 GTSNPN and CDR2 SVGIG (reference sequence). This CDR3 spans 13 amino acids. The CDR3 DNA follows: TGTGCCTGTAGGGGTAGCGGGAGGCACGAGCAGTACTTC. Protein: CACRGSGRHEQYF.